Below, 11 T cell receptor beta chains from the same sample are listed, as sequenced in a study of brain T cells in children with intractable seizures. Libraries were prepared by immunoSEQ multiplex PCR; TCRdb keeps only in-frame clonotypes and omits some of them. Among fewer than 80,000 clones listed, more than 95% were seen once. The sample here was peripheral blood, taken at surgery. Every receptor here comes from a boy under three years old with focal cortical dysplasia and intractable seizures.

The CDR3 region has the DNA TGTGCCAGCTCACCGCGGGAAGCGCGAGGTGGGCAGTTCTTC. Residues: CASSPREARGGQFF. V is TRBV18 and J is TRBJ2-1; TRBD2 is a possible D gene (6 bases). Looked up from germline, CDR1 is KGHSH and CDR2 is LQKENI. The CDR3 is 14 residues long. V shed 3 bases and J shed 12 bases, with 18 bases lying between them.

In nucleotides, the CDR3 is TGTGCCAGCAGCCGACAGCGGGAGTCCTACAATGAGCAGTTCTTC. Residues: CASSRQRESYNEQFF. The chain links TRBV6-7 to TRBJ2-1; 8 positions match TRBD2. TRBV6-7 is noted as an ORF with a role that remains uncertain. The CDR3 has 15 amino acids. V lost 6 bases, J lost 1 base, and 5 bases stayed unmatched.

A single count supports this clone. The genes are TRBV2 and TRBJ1-5, with D unresolved. V was pared by 7 bases and J by 0 bases, with 7 bases between. The CDR3 runs to 13 residues. Per germline, CDR1 SNHLY and CDR2 FYNNEI. CDR3 loop: CASTWDSNQPQHF. CDR3 DNA: TGTGCCAGCACTTGGGATAGCAATCAGCCCCAGCATTTT.

The rearrangement joins TRBV10-3 to TRBJ1-1; D gene unclear. Trimming left V 6 bases short and J 3 bases short, with 11 bases between. Germline V lookup: CDR1 ENHRY, CDR2 SYGVKD. The CDR3 is 13 residues long. Here the CDR3 reads CAIRSISDTEAFF. The CDR3 DNA is TGTGCCATCAGGTCCATATCGGACACTGAAGCTTTCTTT.

The sample holds one count of this clone. The rearrangement joins TRBV6-1 to TRBJ2-3; 11 bases match TRBD2. CDR1 is MNHNS, CDR2 SASEGT, per germline. The CDR3 spans 17 residues. The V and J ends lost 3 bases and 4 bases, in that order; junction bases with no gene match: 9. The CDR3 coding sequence is TGTGCCAGCAGTGACCGGAAACTAGCGGGGGCAGCAGATACGCAGTATTTT. It translates to CASSDRKLAGAADTQYF.

The rearrangement links TRBV6-1 to TRBJ2-1; the D gene could be TRBD1 or TRBD2 (5 bases each). CDR1 and CDR2 (germline): MNHNS, SASEGT. CDR3 length: 15 residues. Trimming left V 2 bases short and J 6 bases short, with 14 bases between. The CDR3 reads CASSEWVGGPNEQFF. The CDR3 nucleotides read TGTGCCAGCAGTGAATGGGTTGGGGGACCCAATGAGCAGTTCTTC.

The genes are TRBV4-2 and TRBJ2-3, with 14 bases fitting TRBD2. This CDR3 is 17 amino acids long. Losses at the gene ends were 2 bases for V and 5 bases for J; bases not matched to a gene: 6. Germline CDR1 LGHNA, CDR2 YNFKEQ. The CDR3 loop reads CASSQLGTSGRRDTQYF. Written as DNA, the CDR3 is TGTGCCAGCAGCCAACTAGGGACTAGCGGGAGAAGAGATACGCAGTATTTT.

The chain carries TRBV6-1 and TRBJ1-5, with unresolved D. Germline CDR1 MNHNS, CDR2 SASEGT. The ends were cut back, 2 bases at V and 5 bases at J, with 1 base in the middle. The CDR3 is 11 residues long. This chain's CDR3 is CASSEHQPQHF. Here the CDR3 DNA reads TGTGCCAGCAGTGAACATCAGCCCCAGCATTTT.

The chain joins TRBV5-1 to TRBJ1-1; 7 bases are a match to TRBD1. The CDR3 is 18 residues long. Germline V gene lookup returns CDR1 SGHRS and CDR2 YFSETQ. Trimming took 2 bases from V and 1 from J; bases not matched to a gene: 14. CDR3 amino acids: CASSFLVQGRQGNTEAFF. The CDR3 region has the DNA TGCGCCAGCAGCTTTCTAGTCCAGGGGAGACAGGGGAACACTGAAGCTTTCTTT.

This rearrangement joins TRBV5-6 to TRBJ2-7; 9 nucleotides line up with TRBD1. The J segment lost 5 bases and the V segment lost 5 bases, leaving 8 bases of the junction unmatched. The CDR3 extends over 14 amino acids. CDR1 is SGHDT and CDR2 is YYEEEE in the germline V gene. The CDR3 is CASSYEGTGNEQYF. CDR3 nucleotide sequence: TGTGCCAGCAGTTATGAGGGGACAGGGAACGAGCAGTACTTC.

The V and J genes are TRBV5-1 and TRBJ2-3; 8 nucleotides line up with TRBD2. This CDR3 is 14 amino acids long. The germline V gene encodes CDR1 SGHRS and CDR2 YFSETQ. V lost 6 bases and J lost 3; bases outside the gene matches: 6. The CDR3 region has the DNA TGCGCCAGCACCCCGGGACTAGTGACAGATACGCAGTATTTT. Protein sequence: CASTPGLVTDTQYF. Complete variable domain (other parts from reference TRBV5-1 and TRBJ2-3): KAGVTQTPRYLIKTRGQQVTLSCSPISGHRSVSWYQQTPGQGLQFLFEYFSETQRNKGNFPGRFSGRQFSNSRSEMNVSTLELGDSALYLCASTPGLVTDTQYFGPGTRLTVL.